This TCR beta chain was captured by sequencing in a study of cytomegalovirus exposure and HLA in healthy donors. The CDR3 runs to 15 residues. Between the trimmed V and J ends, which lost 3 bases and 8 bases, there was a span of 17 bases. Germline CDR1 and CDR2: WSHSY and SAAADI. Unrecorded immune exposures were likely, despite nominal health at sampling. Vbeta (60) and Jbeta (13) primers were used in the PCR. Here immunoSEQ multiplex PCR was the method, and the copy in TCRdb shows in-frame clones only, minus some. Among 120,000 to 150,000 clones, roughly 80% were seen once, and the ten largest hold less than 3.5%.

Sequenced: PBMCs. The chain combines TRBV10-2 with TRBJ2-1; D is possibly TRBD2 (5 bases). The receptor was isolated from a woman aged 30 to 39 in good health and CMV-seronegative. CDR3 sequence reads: CASSDRDSGGYEQFF. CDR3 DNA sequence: TGCGCCAGCAGTGACCGGGATTCCGGAGGCTATGAGCAGTTCTTC.